This TCR beta chain derives from a study of shared clonotypes between healthy human individuals (TCRdb year 2020). Describing the broader study: Three men and two women, aged 18 to 49 years, made up the cohort. Per donor, leukapheresis produced somewhere between about 0.85 and 8.9 billion PBMCs. For each donor, three plates each were used for CD4 naive and CD4 memory, two plates were used for CD8 naive, and one plate was used for CD8 memory. To increase sequencing depth and limit assay-specific biases, different laboratories used diverse techniques to prepare libraries and sequence TCR repertoires. Blood TCR repertoires of 5 or 6 healthy adults were deeply sequenced to estimate repertoire size and the extent of clonotype sharing between individuals. Results and caveats for the whole study, not just this receptor: Even with the large sequencing depth, rarefaction of the sorted-subset datasets indicated that sequencing was incomplete. Sampling was limited to blood, and TCR repertoires in tissue likely differ from TCR repertoires in blood. Higher generation probabilities were observed for clonotypes shared by all four sorted-subset donors than for non-shared clonotypes. Based on pairwise subsampling, the degree of clonotype sharing among donors was expected to be affected by sequencing depth. Larger estimated clonotype richness was generally found for naive subsets than for memory subsets. The genetic and exposure-history diversity represented was limited by the small number of donors. Across a handful of donors, roughly 5.4% of naive CD4, roughly 3.3% of naive CD8, approximately 2.5% of memory CD4, and about 0.44% of memory CD8 clonotypes were shared.

To note about this clone: Its antigen specificity is not known. No much larger clone exists at a distance of one base, and base qualities are not known.

Sequences SNHLY (CDR1) and FYNNEI (CDR2) are obtained from the germline V gene. CDR3 length: 16 amino acids, cysteine to phenylalanine. Only the CDR3 part of the read is kept: 48 bases, read in frame from the first base. V ends up 6 bases short and J 2 bases short, with an unmatched junction base count of 6. Healthy HIV-negative adults with no recently reported acute infections or vaccinations were included as donors. Only Caucasian adults living in Nashville, Tennessee, USA were represented among the donors. CD4+ T cells were enriched by magnetic negative selection; naive cells were then positively selected on CD45RA, and the negative fraction formed the memory subset. After blood collection by leukapheresis, PBMCs were isolated using Ficoll-Histopaque density gradient centrifugation and then cryopreserved in the vapor phase of liquid nitrogen. Purity and quantity of every magnetically sorted T cell population were checked by analytical flow cytometry. Genomic DNA was isolated from every sorted fraction and measured by UV absorbance on a Nanodrop 2000c.

Using the deep immunoSEQ assay, TCR CDR3 regions were amplified from genomic DNA by multiplex PCR. For each cell subset, the extracted genomic DNA was distributed evenly across all wells of several immunoSEQ 96-well plates, and each plate served as one replicate. For sorted subsets, each replicate PCR was loaded with around 220 ng genomic DNA, equivalent to 30,000 or so T cell genomes. Purified libraries were quantified with a Qubit 3.0 fluorometer, sized on a Bioanalyzer 2100, and re-quantified with the KAPA Library Quantification kit. Every immunoSEQ 96-well plate was sequenced on a separate single-read 150-cycle Illumina NextSeq 550 flow cell. The published analysis was carried out like this. Because the immunoSEQ output held only junctional sequences and lacked quality scores, the filtering could not match the filtering applied to full-length reads. To assign V/J genes and CDR3, sequences were annotated using PyIR, a Python wrapper for IgBLAST v1.9, with IMGT germline references. Reads were removed for weak V/J assignments (E-value above 1e-6), missing CDR3, stop codons, out-of-frame junctions, or ambiguous translated residues. V3J clonotypes were defined as sequences sharing the same inferred V gene, J gene, and CDR3 amino acid sequence. To compute the percentage overlap between repertoires, the number of shared unique clonotypes was divided by the size of the smaller repertoire. Repertoire richness was assessed with RTK rarefaction, the Chao1 estimator, and Recon v2.1 estimates of unobserved clonotypes. OLGA was used to compute generation probabilities for all TCRbeta clonotypes that the gDNA method yielded from a handful of donors. TCRdb obtained this table from immuneACCESS and retained in-frame rearrangements with V and J assigned. These tables miss some clones; where compared with another copy, unresolved V genes account for less than half of the shortfall, and the remainder is unexplained. D and trimming were read from the DNA, whereas the V and J calls and clone size are those reported in that table. The sample table lists around 600,000 clones, 97% of them with a count of one. The ten largest account for 0.055% to 0.07% of the sample.

The sample taken for sequencing was naive CD4+ T cells sorted from blood. The sample's cell subset or site label, decoded: CD45RA+ positively selected. The V and J genes are TRBV2 and TRBJ2-3, with TRBD2 identical over 12 junction bases. This clonotype was sampled from a young woman in good health. The CDR3 reads CASRNGLAGPTDTQYF. The DNA reads TGTGCCAGCAGGAACGGACTAGCGGGACCCACAGATACGCAGTATTTT.